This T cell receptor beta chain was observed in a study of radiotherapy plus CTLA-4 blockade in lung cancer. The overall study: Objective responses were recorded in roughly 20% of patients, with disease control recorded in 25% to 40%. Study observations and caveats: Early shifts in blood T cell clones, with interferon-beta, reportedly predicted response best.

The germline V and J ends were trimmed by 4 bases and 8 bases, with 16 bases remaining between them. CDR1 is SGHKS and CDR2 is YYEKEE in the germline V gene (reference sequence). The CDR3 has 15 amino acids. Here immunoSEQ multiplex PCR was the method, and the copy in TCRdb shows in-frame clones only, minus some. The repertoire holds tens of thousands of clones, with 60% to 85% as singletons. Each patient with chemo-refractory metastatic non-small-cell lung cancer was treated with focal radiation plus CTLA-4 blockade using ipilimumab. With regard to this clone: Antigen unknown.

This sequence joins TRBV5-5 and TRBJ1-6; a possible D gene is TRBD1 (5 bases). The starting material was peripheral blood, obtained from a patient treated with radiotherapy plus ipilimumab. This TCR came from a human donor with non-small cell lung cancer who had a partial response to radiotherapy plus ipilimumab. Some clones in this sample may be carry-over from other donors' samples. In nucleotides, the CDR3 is TGTGCCAGCAGCGAGCTCCCAGGGTTCGATTCACCCCTCCACTTT. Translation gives CASSELPGFDSPLHF. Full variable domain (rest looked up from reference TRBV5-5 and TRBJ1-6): DAGVTQSPTHLIKTRGQQVTLRCSPISGHKSVSWYQQVLGQGPQFIFQYYEKEERGRGNFPDRFSARQFPNYSSELNVNALLLGDSALYLCASSELPGFDSPLHFGNGTRLTVT.